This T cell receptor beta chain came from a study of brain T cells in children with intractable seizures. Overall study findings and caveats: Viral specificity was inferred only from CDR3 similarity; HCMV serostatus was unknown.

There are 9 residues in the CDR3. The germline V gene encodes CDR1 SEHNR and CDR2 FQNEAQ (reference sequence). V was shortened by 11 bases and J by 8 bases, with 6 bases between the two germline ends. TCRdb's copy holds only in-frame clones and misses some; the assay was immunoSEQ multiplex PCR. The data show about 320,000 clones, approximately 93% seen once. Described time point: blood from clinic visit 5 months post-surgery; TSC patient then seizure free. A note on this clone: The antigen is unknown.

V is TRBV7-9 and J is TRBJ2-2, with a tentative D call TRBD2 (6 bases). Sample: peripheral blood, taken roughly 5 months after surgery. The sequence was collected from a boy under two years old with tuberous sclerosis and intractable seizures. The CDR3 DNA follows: TGTGCCGGAGGGGGGGAGCTGTTTTTT. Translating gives CAGGGELFF.